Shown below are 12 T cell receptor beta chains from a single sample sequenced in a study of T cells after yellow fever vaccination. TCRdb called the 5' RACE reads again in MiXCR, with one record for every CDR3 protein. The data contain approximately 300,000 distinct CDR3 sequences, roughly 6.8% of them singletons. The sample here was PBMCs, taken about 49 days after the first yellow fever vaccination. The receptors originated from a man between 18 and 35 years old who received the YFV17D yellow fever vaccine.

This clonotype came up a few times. The CDR3 nucleotides read TGCAGTGCGAGGGGTAGGGACAGGGGTGGCGCAGATACGCAGTATTTT. Its protein product is CSARGRDRGGADTQYF. The chain recombines TRBV20-1 with TRBJ2-3; TRBD1 aligns across 10 bases. The V and J ends lost 6 bases and 4 bases, in that order; junction bases with no gene match: 13. The CDR3 contains 16 residues. CDR1 DFQATT and CDR2 SNEGSKA come from the germline V gene (reference sequence).

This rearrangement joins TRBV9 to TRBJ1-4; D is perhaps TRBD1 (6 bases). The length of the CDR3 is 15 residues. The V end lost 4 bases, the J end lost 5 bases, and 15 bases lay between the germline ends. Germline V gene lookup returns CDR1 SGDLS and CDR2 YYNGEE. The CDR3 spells CASSQGTLKNEKLFF. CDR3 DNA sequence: TGTGCCAGCAGCCAGGGGACCCTGAAAAATGAAAAACTGTTTTTT.

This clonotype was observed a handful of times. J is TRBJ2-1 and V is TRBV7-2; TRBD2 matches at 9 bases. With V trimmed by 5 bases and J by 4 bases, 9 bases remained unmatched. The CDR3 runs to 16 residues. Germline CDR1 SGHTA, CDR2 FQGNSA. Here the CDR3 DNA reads TGTGCCAGCAGCGATTCCGGGACTAGCAGGTACAATGAGCAGTTCTTC. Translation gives CASSDSGTSRYNEQFF.

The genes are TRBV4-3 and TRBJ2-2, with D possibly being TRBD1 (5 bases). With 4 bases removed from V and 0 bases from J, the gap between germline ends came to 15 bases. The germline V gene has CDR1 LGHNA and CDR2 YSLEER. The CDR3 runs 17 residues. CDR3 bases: TGCGCCAGCAGCCTGTATAGGGGAAGAGCGAACACCGGGGAGCTGTTTTTT. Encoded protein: CASSLYRGRANTGELFF.

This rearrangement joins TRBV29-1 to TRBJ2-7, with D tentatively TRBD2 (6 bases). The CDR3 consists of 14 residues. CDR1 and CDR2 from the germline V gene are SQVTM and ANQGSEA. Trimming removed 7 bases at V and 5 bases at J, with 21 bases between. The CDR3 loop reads CSATPSGGFNEQYF. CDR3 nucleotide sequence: TGCAGCGCCACTCCATCCGGGGGTTTTAACGAGCAGTACTTC.

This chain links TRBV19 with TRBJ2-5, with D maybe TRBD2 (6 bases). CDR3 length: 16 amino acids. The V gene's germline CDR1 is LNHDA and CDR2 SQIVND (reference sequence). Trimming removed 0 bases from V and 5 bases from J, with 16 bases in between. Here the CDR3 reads CASSIDLSAGRETQYF. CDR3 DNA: TGTGCCAGTAGTATAGATCTGTCGGCGGGGCGGGAGACCCAGTACTTC.

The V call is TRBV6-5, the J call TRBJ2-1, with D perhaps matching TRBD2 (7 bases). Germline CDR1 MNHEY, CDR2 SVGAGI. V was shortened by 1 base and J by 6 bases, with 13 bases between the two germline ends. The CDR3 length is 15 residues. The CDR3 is CASSYWGGPGNEQFF. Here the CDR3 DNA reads TGTGCCAGCAGTTACTGGGGGGGCCCCGGCAATGAGCAGTTCTTC.

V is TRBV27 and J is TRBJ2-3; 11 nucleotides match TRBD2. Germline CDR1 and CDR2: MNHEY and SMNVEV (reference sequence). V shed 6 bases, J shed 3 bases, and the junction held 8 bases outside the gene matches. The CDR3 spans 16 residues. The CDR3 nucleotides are TGTGCCAGCAGCCATAGCGGGGGGGCCCTGACAGATACGCAGTATTTT. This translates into CASSHSGGALTDTQYF.

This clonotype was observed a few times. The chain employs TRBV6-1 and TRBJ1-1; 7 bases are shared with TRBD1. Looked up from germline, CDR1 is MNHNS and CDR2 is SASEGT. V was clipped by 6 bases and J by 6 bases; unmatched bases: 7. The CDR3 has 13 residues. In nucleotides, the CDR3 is TGTGCCAGCAGCTGGGACAGACTCGCTGAAGCTTTCTTT. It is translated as CASSWDRLAEAFF.

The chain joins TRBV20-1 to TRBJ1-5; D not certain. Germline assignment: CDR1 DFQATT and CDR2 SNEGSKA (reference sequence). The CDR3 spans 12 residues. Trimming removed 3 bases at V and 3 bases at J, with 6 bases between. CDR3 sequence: CSARFPNQPQHF. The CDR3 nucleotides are TGCAGTGCTAGGTTCCCCAATCAGCCCCAGCATTTT.

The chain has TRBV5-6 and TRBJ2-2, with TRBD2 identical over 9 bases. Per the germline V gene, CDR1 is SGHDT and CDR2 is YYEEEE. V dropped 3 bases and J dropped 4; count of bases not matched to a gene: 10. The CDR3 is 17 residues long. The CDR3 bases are TGTGCCAGCAGCTCCGGGACTAGCACACGAGCCACCGGGGAGCTGTTTTTT. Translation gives CASSSGTSTRATGELFF.

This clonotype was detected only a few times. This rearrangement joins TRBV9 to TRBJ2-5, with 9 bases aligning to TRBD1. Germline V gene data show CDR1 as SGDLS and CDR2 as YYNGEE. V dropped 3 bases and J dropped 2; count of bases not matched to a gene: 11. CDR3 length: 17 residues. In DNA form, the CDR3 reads TGTGCCAGCAGCGGGGGGCCGGGACAGGGCCATCAAGAGACCCAGTACTTC. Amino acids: CASSGGPGQGHQETQYF. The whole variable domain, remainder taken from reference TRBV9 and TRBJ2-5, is DSGVTQTPKHLITATGQRVTLRCSPRSGDLSVYWYQQSLDQGLQFLIQYYNGEERAKGNILERFSAQQFPDLHSELNLSSLELGDSALYFCASSGGPGQGHQETQYFGPGTRLLVL.